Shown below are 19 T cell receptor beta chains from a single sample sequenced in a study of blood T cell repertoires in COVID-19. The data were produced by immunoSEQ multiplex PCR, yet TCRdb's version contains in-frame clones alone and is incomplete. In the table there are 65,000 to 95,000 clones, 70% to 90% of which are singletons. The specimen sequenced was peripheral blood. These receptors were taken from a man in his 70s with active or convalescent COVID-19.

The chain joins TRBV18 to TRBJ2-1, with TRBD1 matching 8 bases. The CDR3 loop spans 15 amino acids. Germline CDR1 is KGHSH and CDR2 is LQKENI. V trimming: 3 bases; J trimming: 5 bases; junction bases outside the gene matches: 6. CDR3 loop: CASSPLPGQDNEQFF. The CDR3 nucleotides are TGTGCCAGCTCACCCCTTCCGGGACAGGACAATGAGCAGTTCTTC.

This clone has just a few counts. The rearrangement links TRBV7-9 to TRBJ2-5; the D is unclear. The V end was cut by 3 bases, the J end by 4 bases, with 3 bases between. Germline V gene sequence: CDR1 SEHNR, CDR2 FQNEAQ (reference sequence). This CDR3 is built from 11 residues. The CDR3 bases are TGTGCCAGCAGCTTTAGAGAGACCCAGTACTTC. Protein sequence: CASSFRETQYF.

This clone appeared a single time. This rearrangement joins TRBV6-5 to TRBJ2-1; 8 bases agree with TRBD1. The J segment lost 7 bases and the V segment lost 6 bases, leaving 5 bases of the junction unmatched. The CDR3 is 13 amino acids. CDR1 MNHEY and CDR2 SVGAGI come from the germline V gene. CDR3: CASRSTGENEQFF. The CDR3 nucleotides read TGTGCCAGCAGGTCGACAGGGGAAAATGAGCAGTTCTTC.

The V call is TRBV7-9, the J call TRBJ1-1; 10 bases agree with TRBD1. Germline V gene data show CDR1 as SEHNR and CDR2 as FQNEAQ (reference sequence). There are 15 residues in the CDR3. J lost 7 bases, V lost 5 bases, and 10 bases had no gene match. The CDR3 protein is CASSGRDRGYFEAFF. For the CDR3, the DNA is TGTGCCAGCAGCGGTAGGGACAGGGGCTACTTTGAAGCTTTCTTT.

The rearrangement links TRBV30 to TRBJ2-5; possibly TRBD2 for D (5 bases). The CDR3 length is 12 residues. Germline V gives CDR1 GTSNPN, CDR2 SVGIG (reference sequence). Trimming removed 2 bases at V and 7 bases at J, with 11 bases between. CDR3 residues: CAWSLEGATQYF. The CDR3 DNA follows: TGTGCCTGGAGTTTAGAGGGAGCGACCCAGTACTTC.

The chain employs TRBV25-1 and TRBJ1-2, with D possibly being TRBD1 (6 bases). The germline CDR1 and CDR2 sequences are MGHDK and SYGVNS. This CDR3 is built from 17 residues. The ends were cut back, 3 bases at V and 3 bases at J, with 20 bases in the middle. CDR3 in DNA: TGTGCCAGCAGTGACCCCGCAAGTACAGGGTCCCACTATGGCTACACCTTC. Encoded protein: CASSDPASTGSHYGYTF.

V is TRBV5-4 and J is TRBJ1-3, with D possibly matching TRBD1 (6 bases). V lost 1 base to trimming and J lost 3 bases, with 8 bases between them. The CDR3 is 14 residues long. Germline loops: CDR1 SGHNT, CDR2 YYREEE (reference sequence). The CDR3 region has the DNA TGTGCCAGCAGCTTGCCAGGGGTTGGAAACACCATATATTTT. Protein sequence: CASSLPGVGNTIYF. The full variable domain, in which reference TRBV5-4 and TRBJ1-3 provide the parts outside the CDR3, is ETGVTQSPTHLIKTRGQQVTLRCSSQSGHNTVSWYQQALGQGPQFIFQYYREEENGRGNFPPRFSGLQFPNYSSELNVNALELDDSALYLCASSLPGVGNTIYFGEGSWLTVV.

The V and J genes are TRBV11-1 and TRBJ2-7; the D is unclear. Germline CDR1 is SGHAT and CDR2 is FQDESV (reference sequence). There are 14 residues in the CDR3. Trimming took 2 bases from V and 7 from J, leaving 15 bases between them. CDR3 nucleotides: TGTGCCAGCAGCTTACTTACGGGTGTCGGGGAGCAGTACTTC. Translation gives CASSLLTGVGEQYF.

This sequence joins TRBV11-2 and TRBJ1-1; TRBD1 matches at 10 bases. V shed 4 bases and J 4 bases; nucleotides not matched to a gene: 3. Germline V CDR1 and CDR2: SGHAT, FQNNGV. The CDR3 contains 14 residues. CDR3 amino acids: CASSWDRGSTEAFF. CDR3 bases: TGTGCCAGCAGCTGGGACAGGGGATCCACTGAAGCTTTCTTT.

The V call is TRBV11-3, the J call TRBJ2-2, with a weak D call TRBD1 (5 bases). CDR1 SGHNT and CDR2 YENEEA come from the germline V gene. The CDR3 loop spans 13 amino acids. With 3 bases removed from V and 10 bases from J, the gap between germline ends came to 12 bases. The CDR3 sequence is CASSFSTVTELFF. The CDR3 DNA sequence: TGTGCCAGCAGCTTCTCGACAGTAACGGAGCTGTTTTTT.

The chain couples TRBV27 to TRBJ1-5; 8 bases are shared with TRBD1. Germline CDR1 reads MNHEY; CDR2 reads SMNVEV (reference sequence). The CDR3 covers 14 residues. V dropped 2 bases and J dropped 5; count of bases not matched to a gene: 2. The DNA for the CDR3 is TGTGCCAGCAGTTTACAGGGGGCATATCAGCCCCAGCATTTT. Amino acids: CASSLQGAYQPQHF.

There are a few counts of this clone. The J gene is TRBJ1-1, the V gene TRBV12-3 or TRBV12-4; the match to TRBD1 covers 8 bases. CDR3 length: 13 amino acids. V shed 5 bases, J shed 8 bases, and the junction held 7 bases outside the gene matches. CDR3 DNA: TGTGCCAGCAGTACCCCCGGACAGGGCGAAGCTTTCTTT. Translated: CASSTPGQGEAFF.

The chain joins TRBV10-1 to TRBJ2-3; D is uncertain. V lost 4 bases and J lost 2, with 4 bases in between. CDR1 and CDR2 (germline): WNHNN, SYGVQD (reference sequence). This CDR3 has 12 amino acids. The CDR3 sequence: CASSVNTDTQYF. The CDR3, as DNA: TGCGCCAGCAGTGTTAACACAGATACGCAGTATTTT.

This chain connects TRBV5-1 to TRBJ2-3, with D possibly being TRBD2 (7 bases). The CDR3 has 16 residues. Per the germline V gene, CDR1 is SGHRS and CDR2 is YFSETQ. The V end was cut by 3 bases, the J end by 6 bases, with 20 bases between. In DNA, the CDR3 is TGCGCCAGCAGCTCATCCGGGACGGGGGGCGTGGATACGCAGTATTTT. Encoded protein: CASSSSGTGGVDTQYF.

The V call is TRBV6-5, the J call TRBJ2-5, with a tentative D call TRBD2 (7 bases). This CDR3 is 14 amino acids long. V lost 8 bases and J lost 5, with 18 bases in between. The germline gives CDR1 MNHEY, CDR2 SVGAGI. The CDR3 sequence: CASGVGRGGETQYF. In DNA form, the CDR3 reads TGTGCCAGCGGGGTCGGCAGGGGAGGGGAGACCCAGTACTTC.

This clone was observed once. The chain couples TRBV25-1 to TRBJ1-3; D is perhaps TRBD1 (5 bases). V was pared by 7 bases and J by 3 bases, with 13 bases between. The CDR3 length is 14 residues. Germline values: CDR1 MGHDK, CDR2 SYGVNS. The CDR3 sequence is CASTPAGDGNTIYF. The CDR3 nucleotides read TGTGCCAGCACCCCCGCGGGGGATGGAAACACCATATATTTT.

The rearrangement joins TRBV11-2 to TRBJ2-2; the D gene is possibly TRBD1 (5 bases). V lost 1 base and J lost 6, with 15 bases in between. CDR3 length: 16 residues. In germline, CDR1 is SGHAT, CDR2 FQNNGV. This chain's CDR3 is CASSLGMPGPPGELFF. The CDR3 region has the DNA TGTGCCAGCAGCTTAGGAATGCCAGGGCCCCCCGGGGAGCTGTTTTTT. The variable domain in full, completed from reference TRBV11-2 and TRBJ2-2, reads EAGVAQSPRYKIIEKRQSVAFWCNPISGHATLYWYQQILGQGPKLLIQFQNNGVVDDSQLPKDRFSAERLKGVDSTLKIQPAKLEDSAVYLCASSLGMPGPPGELFFGEGSRLTVL.

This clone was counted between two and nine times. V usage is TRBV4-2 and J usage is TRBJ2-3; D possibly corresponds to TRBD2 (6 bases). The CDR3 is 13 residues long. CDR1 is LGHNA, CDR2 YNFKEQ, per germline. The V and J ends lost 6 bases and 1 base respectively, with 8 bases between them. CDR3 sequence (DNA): TGTGCCAGCAGGGCTAGCGGCACAGATACGCAGTATTTT. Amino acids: CASRASGTDTQYF.

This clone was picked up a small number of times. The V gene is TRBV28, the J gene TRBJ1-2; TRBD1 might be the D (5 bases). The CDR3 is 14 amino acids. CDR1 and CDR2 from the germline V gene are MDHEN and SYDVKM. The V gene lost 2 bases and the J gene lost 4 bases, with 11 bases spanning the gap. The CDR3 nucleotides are TGTGCCAGCAGTTTACTCCAGGGAATCTATGGCTACACCTTC. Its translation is CASSLLQGIYGYTF.